The T cell receptor (beta chain) described here comes from a study of a mutant IDH1 vaccine in newly diagnosed glioma (dated by TCRdb to 2020 to 2022). General notes on the study: Patients received eight vaccinations in weeks 1, 3, 5, 7, 11, 15, 19 and 23, corresponding to visits V03 through V10. Of the roughly 34 treated patients, around 60% were male and around 40% were female, and the mean age was approximately 41 years. Vaccination was initiated 4-6 weeks after radiotherapy alone, or concurrently with temozolomide cycles in the chemotherapy-containing groups. Six visits were used for peripheral blood collection: V03 (baseline), V05, V07, V10, V12 and V13. For exploratory analyses, approximately 23 treated patients had longitudinal TCRB deep sequencing done wherever samples were available. Prior to enrollment, patients had been given standard therapy consisting of radiotherapy alone, temozolomide alone, or radiochemotherapy with temozolomide, with the combination given to most patients. Study-level results and caveats: Pseudoprogression seemed to be unrelated to changes in the top peripheral T cell clonotypes found by TCRB sequencing. Selection of PBMC samples for TCRB deep sequencing was based on availability. The authors noted that analyses of patient blood samples could not be reproduced because of sample limitations. Immune responses induced by the vaccine were seen in approximately 92% of patients across multiple MHC alleles.

The time point label corresponds to: week 5, during vaccination. Each vaccine dose was 300 ug of a 20-mer mutant IDH1 peptide in Montanide, given subcutaneously with topical imiquimod. The donors had newly diagnosed IDH1-mutant astrocytomas of WHO grade 3 or 4 that showed loss of nuclear ATRX. The samples were drawn from NOA16, a multicentre, single-arm, open-label phase I trial in Germany that tested a mutant IDH1 peptide vaccine in humans for the first time. Genomic DNA for TCRB sequencing was extracted from EDTA blood using the DNeasy Blood and Tissue Kit. The library was built by means of the immunoSEQ multiplex PCR assay. Rearranged TCR beta chain sequences were amplified with the hsTCRB Kit following the manufacturer's protocol. Sequencing of TCRB libraries was carried out on an Illumina MiSeq. Per the authors' processing: Demultiplexing, trimming and gene mapping were performed with the kit vendor's proprietary platform. TCRdb took over this immuneACCESS table, retaining in-frame rearrangements with V and J assigned. Such tables are incomplete; in checked studies, under half of the missing clones stem from an unresolved V gene, and the remainder is unexplained. V and J calls and clone size are those listed in that table; D and trimming were worked out from the DNA. The sample table records 52,000 or so clones; around 82% of these occur just once. The ten biggest clones cover 3.1% of the sample.

Unmatched junction bases come to 0, with V trimmed by 0 bases and J by 4 bases. From a lookup of the germline V gene, CDR1 and CDR2 are MRHNA and SNTAGT. The CDR3, from cysteine to phenylalanine, totals 14 residues. Just the 42-base CDR3 DNA is kept, in frame starting at base 1. This clone came up once. Its target antigen remains unknown. No much larger clone is present one base from it, and per-base qualities are unavailable. The TCR was taken from a woman aged 18-29 years with glioma. Some clones in this sample may be carry-over from other donors' samples. Sample: PBMCs, taken from a glioma patient whose treatment included an IDH1 peptide vaccine. This chain is built from TRBV6-4 and TRBJ2-3, with 8 middle bases fitting TRBD2. Here the CDR3 is given as CASSDSTSADTQYF. The nucleotide sequence reads TGTGCCAGCAGTGACTCGACTAGCGCAGATACGCAGTATTTT.